A selection of T cell receptor beta chains follows, all from one sample in a study of blood T cell repertoires in COVID-19. Sequencing was performed with immunoSEQ multiplex PCR; in TCRdb, only in-frame clones are kept and a portion is missing. The table includes approximately 220,000 clones, approximately 84% detected once. The specimen sequenced was peripheral blood. All receptors derive from a woman at least 80 years old with acute or convalescent COVID-19. Both conserved end residues are part of each CDR3. A D gene is named only where the DNA matches it firmly. Part of the rows lack a size; the others show once, few, many or a class for expanded clones.

>TRBD1|-|TRBV7-2|TRBJ1-1
CASSLFGTGEAFF
TGTGCCAGCAGCTTATTCGGGACAGGGGAGGCTTTCTTT
>-|-|TRBV6-1|TRBJ1-5
CASSDNREESNNQPQHF
TGTGCCAGCAGTGACAACAGGGAAGAGAGTAACAATCAGCCCCAGCATTTT
>-|-|TRBV3-1/TRBV3-2|TRBJ2-1
CASSQFASSYNEQFF
TGTGCCAGCAGCCAATTCGCTAGCTCCTACAATGAGCAGTTCTTC
>-|-|TRBV11-2|TRBJ1-1
CASSLDMGGLYTEAFF
TGTGCCAGCAGCTTAGATATGGGAGGGCTCTACACTGAAGCTTTCTTT
>TRBD2|-|TRBV3-1/TRBV3-2|TRBJ2-3
CASSQGVAGALDTQYF
TGTGCCAGCAGCCAAGGGGTAGCGGGGGCCCTAGATACGCAGTATTTT
>-|many|TRBV5-4|TRBJ2-2
CASSLASLNTGELFF
TGTGCCAGCAGCTTGGCTAGCCTGAACACCGGGGAGCTGTTTTTT
>TRBD1|few|TRBV2|TRBJ2-7
CASSKLTGDEQYF
TGTGCCAGCAGTAAATTAACAGGGGACGAGCAGTACTTC
>TRBD1|-|TRBV18|TRBJ2-7
CASSQGTGDYEQYF
TGTGCCAGCTCCCAGGGGACAGGGGACTACGAGCAGTACTTC
>TRBD2|-|TRBV14|TRBJ2-5
CASSQSAGSGKTQYF
TGTGCCAGCAGCCAATCGGCCGGGAGCGGGAAGACCCAGTACTTC
>TRBD2|-|TRBV16|TRBJ2-5
CASSQSWEGIGETQYF
TGTGCCAGCAGCCAATCATGGGAGGGGATAGGGGAGACCCAGTACTTC
>-|-|TRBV21-1|TRBJ1-5
CASSKWQYSNQPQHF
TGTGCCAGCAGCAAATGGCAGTATAGCAATCAGCCCCAGCATTTT
>TRBD1|-|TRBV6-5|TRBJ2-7
CASSRGQGASEQYF
TGTGCCAGCAGCCGAGGACAGGGGGCCAGCGAGCAGTACTTC
>-|-|TRBV29-1|TRBJ1-2
CSVGASGGYTF
TGCAGCGTTGGCGCCAGCGGTGGCTACACCTTC
>-|once|TRBV3-1/TRBV3-2|TRBJ2-1
CASSQRRGNEQFF
TGTGCCAGCAGCCAAAGGCGGGGCAATGAGCAGTTCTTC
>TRBD2|once|TRBV5-4|TRBJ2-3
CASSLTGGGATDTQYF
TGTGCCAGCAGCTTGACTGGCGGGGGGGCCACAGATACGCAGTATTTT
>-|-|TRBV6-5|TRBJ2-1
CASSYSMGRGSEQFF
TGTGCCAGCAGTTACTCGATGGGCAGGGGCAGTGAGCAGTTCTTC
>TRBD1|-|TRBV19|TRBJ1-2
CASSRDSSTSHYGYTF
TGTGCCAGTAGTCGGGACAGTTCTACCTCCCACTATGGCTACACCTTC
>-|-|TRBV5-1|TRBJ1-6
CASSLAGTRNSPLHF
TGCGCCAGCAGCTTGGCCGGGACAAGGAATTCACCCCTCCACTTT
>TRBD1|few|TRBV11-2|TRBJ1-5
CASSLGQGAHQPQHF
TGTGCCAGCAGCTTGGGACAGGGGGCCCATCAGCCCCAGCATTTT
>TRBD1|-|TRBV10-3|TRBJ1-5
CAISDGQGGSQPQHF
TGTGCCATCAGCGATGGACAGGGAGGGAGTCAGCCCCAGCATTTT
>TRBD2|-|TRBV30|TRBJ2-7
CAWSDFLAGREQYF
TGTGCCTGGAGTGACTTCCTAGCGGGGAGAGAGCAGTACTTC
>TRBD1|-|TRBV19|TRBJ1-2
CASSILTGGDYGYTF
TGTGCCAGTAGTATCTTAACAGGGGGGGACTATGGCTACACCTTC
>TRBD1|-|TRBV11-3|TRBJ1-2
CASTRTGLTDGYTF
TGTGCCAGCACCAGGACAGGCCTTACGGATGGCTACACCTTC
>TRBD1|-|TRBV18|TRBJ1-1
CASSQGQENTEAFF
TGTGCCAGCTCACAAGGACAGGAGAACACTGAAGCTTTCTTT
>TRBD1|once|TRBV29-1|TRBJ1-2
CSVNTAGGVGYTF
TGCAGCGTTAACACCGCAGGGGGCGTTGGCTACACCTTC
>TRBD1|-|TRBV20-1|TRBJ1-2
CSAGTAYGYTF
TGCAGTGCCGGGACAGCTTATGGCTACACCTTC
>-|-|TRBV10-3|TRBJ2-3
CAITYGASTDTQYF
TGTGCCATCACGTACGGAGCTAGCACAGATACGCAGTATTTT
>TRBD1|-|TRBV6-1|TRBJ1-5
CASSVSRGDRRNIGNQPQHF
TGTGCCAGCAGTGTATCACGGGGGGACAGGAGAAATATTGGCAATCAGCCCCAGCATTTT
>TRBD2|-|TRBV15|TRBJ2-5
CATSRDRLAGETQYF
TGTGCCACCAGCAGAGATCGACTAGCCGGGGAGACCCAGTACTTC
>TRBD2|-|TRBV25-1|TRBJ2-7
CASRPPLAGGTEQYF
TGTGCCAGCAGACCCCCATTAGCGGGAGGCACCGAGCAGTACTTC
>-|once|TRBV19|TRBJ2-7
CASSIGQMGYEQYF
TGTGCCAGTAGTATAGGACAGATGGGGTACGAGCAGTACTTC
>-|few|TRBV19|TRBJ1-5
CASSITQNQPQHF
TGTGCCAGTAGTATCACCCAGAATCAGCCCCAGCATTTT
>-|-|TRBV30|TRBJ1-1
CAGQRSTEAFF
TGTGCCGGCCAAAGGAGTACTGAAGCTTTCTTT
>TRBD2|-|TRBV14|TRBJ2-7
CASSHLASGTTGQYF
TGTGCCAGCAGCCATCTCGCTAGCGGGACCACGGGACAGTACTTC